This TCR beta chain was identified in a study of blood T cell repertoires in COVID-19. Study summary: The United States, Italy and Spain supplied acute and convalescent COVID-19 samples. In each case, the material was cDNA or gDNA derived from T cells, B-cell-depleted T cells, or PBMCs.

In the original processing: Amplified reference gene primers provided the basis for estimating nucleated cell counts. Repertoires were generated with immunoSEQ multiplex PCR, while TCRdb's copy carries only in-frame clones and drops some. The DNA gave D and trimming, while V, J and clone size come from that table. The sample lists roughly 300,000 clones, around 87% seen once, with roughly 7.1% in the top ten. Germline CDR1 MNHEY, CDR2 SVGAGI. The CDR3 is 13 amino acids. The ends lost 7 bases at V and 8 bases at J; junction bases unmatched: 8. The clonotype comes from a woman aged 50 to 60 who had recovered from COVID-19. The sample taken for sequencing was peripheral blood. V usage is TRBV6-5 and J usage is TRBJ1-2; TRBD1 aligns across 9 bases. The CDR3, as DNA: TGTGCCAGCACCAGAACAGGGGGCAAGGGCTACACCTTC. Translated, it gives CASTRTGGKGYTF.